Listed here are 20 T cell receptor beta chains from one sample, sequenced in a study of T cells in localized non-small cell lung cancer. TCRdb keeps only in-frame clones here, not all; method: immunoSEQ multiplex PCR. The repertoire holds about 41,000 clones, roughly 83% seen once, with approximately 7.8% in the top ten. The material was PBMCs, obtained before any cancer treatment. Source of these receptors: a man between 40 and 70 years old with stage II lung adenocarcinoma.

CDR3 sequence (DNA): TGTGCCAGCAGCTTGTTGGCCAAAAGGGCGGGTTCCTACGAGCAGTACTTC. Protein: CASSLLAKRAGSYEQYF. This chain joins TRBV5-6 and TRBJ2-7; weak D call: TRBD2 (5 bases). Germline CDR1 SGHDT, CDR2 YYEEEE. This CDR3 comprises 17 residues. The ends were cut back, 1 base at V and 1 base at J, with 18 bases in the middle.

This clone was observed a handful of times. The V and J genes are TRBV7-2 and TRBJ2-1; D gene unclear. The V and J ends lost 5 bases and 6 bases respectively, with 8 bases between them. This CDR3 comprises 12 residues. CDR1 is SGHTA, CDR2 FQGNSA, per germline. CDR3 in DNA: TGTGCCAGCAGCCCAGACCGCAATGAGCAGTTCTTC. This codes for CASSPDRNEQFF.

J is TRBJ1-1 and V is TRBV7-8; D is perhaps TRBD1 (5 bases). V shed 3 bases and J shed 4 bases, with 12 bases lying between them. Per germline, CDR1 SGHVS and CDR2 FQNEAQ. CDR3 length: 14 amino acids. The CDR3 nucleotides read TGTGCCAGCAGCTTCACAGGTCAATCCACTGAAGCTTTCTTT. Protein product: CASSFTGQSTEAFF. Using reference TRBV7-8 and TRBJ1-1 for the parts outside the CDR3, the full variable domain is GAGVSQSPRYKVAKRGQDVALRCDPISGHVSLFWYQQALGQGPEFLTYFQNEAQLDKSGLPSDRFFAERPEGSVSTLKIQRTQQEDSAVYLCASSFTGQSTEAFFGQGTRLTVV.

This sequence joins TRBV19 and TRBJ2-5, with D possibly matching TRBD2 (7 bases). V was trimmed by 6 bases and J by 5 bases, leaving 28 bases between them. Germline CDR1 LNHDA, CDR2 SQIVND (reference sequence). CDR3 size: 18 residues. The CDR3 spells CASSTPGRGGLQRETQYF. The CDR3, as DNA: TGTGCCAGTAGCACCCCAGGGCGCGGGGGCCTCCAGCGGGAGACCCAGTACTTC.

Here the CDR3 DNA reads TGTGCCTGGAGTCCCCCCAACTCTGGAAACACCATATATTTT. Protein product: CAWSPPNSGNTIYF. The J gene is TRBJ1-3, the V gene TRBV30; D gene uncertain. The germline gives CDR1 GTSNPN, CDR2 SVGIG (reference sequence). V shed 2 bases and J shed 0 bases, with 8 bases lying between them. CDR3 length: 14 residues. The complete variable domain, with remaining parts taken from reference TRBV30 and TRBJ1-3, reads SQTIHQWPATLVQPVGSPLSLECTVEGTSNPNLYWYRQAAGRGLQLLFYSVGIGQISSEVPQNLSASRPQDRQFILSSKKLLLSDSGFYLCAWSPPNSGNTIYFGEGSWLTVV.

The chain employs TRBV27 and TRBJ2-3; 8 bases line up with TRBD1. The CDR3 is made up of 18 amino acids. The V gene's germline CDR1 is MNHEY and CDR2 SMNVEV (reference sequence). V shed 1 base and J 0 bases; nucleotides not matched to a gene: 9. CDR3 sequence: CASSLLRTGRTSTDTQYF. CDR3 DNA: TGTGCCAGCAGTTTATTGAGGACAGGGAGAACTAGCACAGATACGCAGTATTTT.

This chain links TRBV28 with TRBJ1-1; 9 bases align to TRBD1. V shed 5 bases, J shed 0 bases, and the junction held 7 bases outside the gene matches. The germline gives CDR1 MDHEN, CDR2 SYDVKM. CDR3 length: 16 residues. CDR3 sequence reads: CASSPGTGNLNTEAFF. The CDR3 DNA follows: TGTGCCAGCAGTCCCGGGACAGGGAATCTGAACACTGAAGCTTTCTTT.

The chain is built from TRBV7-2 and TRBJ2-2, with D possibly matching TRBD2 (5 bases). The CDR3 has 16 amino acids. V was pared by 1 base and J by 7 bases, with 16 bases between. CDR1 SGHTA and CDR2 FQGNSA come from the germline V gene. DNA of the CDR3: TGTGCCAGCAGCTTAGTCGGCCGGCAACGGGGCGGGGAGCTGTTTTTT. Its protein product is CASSLVGRQRGGELFF.

This clone was recorded only once. The chain is built from TRBV6-5 and TRBJ1-5; 7 bases are shared with TRBD1. Trimming took 6 bases from V and 7 from J; bases not matched to a gene: 6. Germline V gene lookup returns CDR1 MNHEY and CDR2 SVGAGI. This CDR3 has 13 residues. The CDR3 sequence: CASRNRGGQPQHF. In DNA form, the CDR3 reads TGTGCCAGCAGAAACAGGGGAGGGCAGCCCCAGCATTTT.

The chain carries TRBV5-1 and TRBJ2-2; D possibly matches TRBD1 or TRBD2 (6 bases each). V dropped 0 bases and J dropped 4 bases, with 13 bases sitting between them. This CDR3 contains 16 residues. The germline V gene has CDR1 SGHRS and CDR2 YFSETQ. The CDR3 DNA reads as TGCGCCAGCAGCTTGGCAAGGGGGGCCAGCACCGGGGAGCTGTTTTTT. This translates into CASSLARGASTGELFF.

This rearrangement joins TRBV6-6 to TRBJ1-2; D not resolved. The CDR3 runs to 13 residues. Trimming pared 7 bases from V and 8 bases from J, leaving 17 bases between. Germline V gives CDR1 MNHNY, CDR2 SVGAGI (reference sequence). The CDR3 bases are TGTGCCAGCACCACTGAAAGGGCGTACGGCTACACCTTC. It yields the protein CASTTERAYGYTF.

The chain couples TRBV7-2 to TRBJ2-5; D tentatively reads TRBD1 or TRBD2 (5 bases each). Germline lookup yields CDR1 SGHTA and CDR2 FQGNSA. Between the trimmed V and J ends, which lost 1 base and 5 bases, there was a span of 14 bases. The CDR3 spans 15 residues. In DNA, the CDR3 is TGTGCCAGCAGCTTAGACGGGCGGGCAGGGGAGACCCAGTACTTC. Translating gives CASSLDGRAGETQYF.

The chain employs TRBV18 and TRBJ2-5; 7 nucleotides line up with TRBD2. Judging by the DNA end, TRBJ2-7 fits better; the J call may be wrong. CDR3 length: 17 amino acids. CDR1 KGHSH and CDR2 LQKENI come from the germline V gene. The CDR3 spells CASSPGLEEVPTYEQYF. CDR3 bases: TGTGCCAGCTCACCTGGACTAGAAGAAGTGCCTACCTACGAGCAGTACTTC.

The chain uses TRBV7-9 and TRBJ2-3; weak D call: TRBD1 (6 bases). CDR1 and CDR2 (germline): SEHNR, FQNEAQ (reference sequence). This CDR3 spans 17 amino acids. V lost 2 bases to trimming and J lost 0 bases, with 15 bases between them. The DNA for the CDR3 is TGTGCCAGCAGCTTATCAGGGGCAGGCCCTAGCACAGATACGCAGTATTTT. Residues: CASSLSGAGPSTDTQYF.

V is TRBV27 and J is TRBJ1-4, with D possibly being TRBD1 (6 bases). Per the germline V gene, CDR1 is MNHEY and CDR2 is SMNVEV (reference sequence). V dropped 4 bases and J dropped 8 bases, with 20 bases sitting between them. The CDR3 extends over 16 amino acids. The CDR3 coding sequence is TGTGCCAGCAGTTCCGGACTTAAGGGGGGACAAGAAAAACTGTTTTTT. It is translated as CASSSGLKGGQEKLFF.

The chain is built from TRBV6-5 and TRBJ2-1; tentatively, D is TRBD1 (6 bases). CDR3 length: 13 residues. Germline V gene data show CDR1 as MNHEY and CDR2 as SVGAGI. Deletions cut 7 bases from V and 3 bases from J, with 10 bases between. The CDR3: CASTQGFYNEQFF. The CDR3 nucleotides read TGTGCCAGCACCCAGGGGTTCTACAATGAGCAGTTCTTC.

The V and J genes are TRBV5-1 and TRBJ1-6; maybe TRBD1 (5 bases). Germline CDR1 and CDR2: SGHRS and YFSETQ. The CDR3 has 16 amino acids. The V gene lost 2 bases and the J gene lost 9 bases, with 18 bases spanning the gap. DNA of the CDR3: TGCGCCAGCAGCTTAAGCGGGGGGACGGACCCTTCACCCCTCCACTTT. Translating gives CASSLSGGTDPSPLHF.

The CDR3 nucleotides read TGTGCCAGCAGTTTATCCCAGAACAATGAGCAGTTCTTC. Amino acid sequence: CASSLSQNNEQFF. The chain carries TRBV27 and TRBJ2-1; D gene uncertain. Trimming stripped 0 bases from V and 5 bases from J, with 5 bases between. Germline CDR1 reads MNHEY; CDR2 reads SMNVEV (reference sequence). This CDR3 has 13 amino acids.

The sample holds one count of this clone. The rearrangement joins TRBV19 to TRBJ2-7; possibly TRBD2 for D (5 bases). There are 14 residues in the CDR3. The germline gives CDR1 LNHDA, CDR2 SQIVND (reference sequence). V was clipped by 7 bases and J by 6 bases, with 19 bases between them. For the CDR3, the DNA is TGTGCCAGTACCCCGGACGGGAACCGGGCCGAGCAGTACTTC. This gives the protein CASTPDGNRAEQYF.

The chain employs TRBV19 and TRBJ1-2; D not resolved. The V end was cut by 7 bases, the J end by 5 bases, with 8 bases between. Germline V gene data show CDR1 as LNHDA and CDR2 as SQIVND (reference sequence). This CDR3 region has 11 residues. CDR3 nucleotide sequence: TGTGCCAGTAATTCCGGGTATGGCTACACCTTC. It translates to CASNSGYGYTF.